The 4 T cell receptor beta chains listed next were all sequenced from one sample in a study of cytomegalovirus exposure and HLA in healthy donors. The PCR used 60 Vbeta and 13 Jbeta primers. Sequencing used immunoSEQ multiplex PCR; TCRdb keeps in-frame clones, though not all of them. The top ten clones hold under 7.5% of a sample with approximately 140,000 clones, more than 60% of them seen once. The source material was PBMCs. The source is a woman aged 60 to 75 in good health and CMV-seronegative.

The chain employs TRBV28 and TRBJ2-7; 8 nucleotides line up with TRBD1. This CDR3 comprises 14 residues. V lost 6 bases and J lost 2; bases outside the gene matches: 6. The germline CDR1 and CDR2 sequences are MDHEN and SYDVKM. The CDR3 nucleotides are TGTGCCAGCAGAGCTGGGACAGGTCCCTACGAGCAGTACTTC. Translated, it gives CASRAGTGPYEQYF.

J is TRBJ2-7 and V is TRBV5-1; 9 nucleotides agree with TRBD2. Per germline, CDR1 SGHRS and CDR2 YFSETQ. The CDR3 has 18 amino acids. Germline trimming cut 4 bases from V and 1 base from J; bases unmatched to any gene: 15. This CDR3 is CASSLGRLAGSKSYEQYF. CDR3 nucleotides: TGCGCCAGCAGCCTCGGTAGGCTAGCGGGGAGCAAGTCCTACGAGCAGTACTTC.

This chain uses TRBV28 with TRBJ2-7; D ambiguous. Trimming cost V 5 bases and J 4 bases, with 9 bases left between them. This CDR3 region has 12 residues. Germline V CDR1 and CDR2: MDHEN, SYDVKM. The CDR3 loop is CASSLTLYEQYF. For the CDR3, the DNA is TGTGCCAGCAGTCTCACACTATACGAGCAGTACTTC.

V and J are TRBV5-1 and TRBJ2-2; 11 bases map to TRBD2. This CDR3 spans 18 amino acids. Trimming took 2 bases from V and 0 from J; bases not matched to a gene: 6. CDR1 is SGHRS, CDR2 YFSETQ, per germline. The CDR3 region has the DNA TGCGCCAGCAGCTTCCTAGCGGGGGGCGTATCGAACACCGGGGAGCTGTTTTTT. This encodes CASSFLAGGVSNTGELFF.